One sample yielded the 21 T cell receptor beta chains listed below, sequenced in a study of blood T cell repertoires in COVID-19. TCRdb keeps only in-frame clones here, not all; method: immunoSEQ multiplex PCR. The data show around 190,000 clones, about 80% seen once. The sequenced sample was peripheral blood. Every receptor here comes from a human donor in a cohort sampled during active COVID-19.

This clone was counted between two and nine times. CDR3 DNA sequence: TGTGCCAGCAGCCCCGAAGAGGTGGGTGGCTACACCTTC. As protein: CASSPEEVGGYTF. J is TRBJ1-2 and V is TRBV13; D remains ambiguous. The CDR3 extends over 13 amino acids. From germline, CDR1 is PRHDT and CDR2 FYEKMQ (reference sequence). V was cut by 5 bases and J by 7 bases, with 14 bases left in between.

The V and J genes are TRBV3-1 (or the pseudogene TRBV3-2) and TRBJ2-7; 7 positions agree with TRBD2. V lost 0 bases and J lost 2; bases outside the gene matches: 4. CDR3 length equals 15 residues. Germline V gives CDR1 LGHDT, CDR2 YNNKEL (reference sequence). The chain's CDR3 is CASSQEGRGPYEQYF. CDR3 bases: TGTGCCAGCAGCCAAGAGGGGAGGGGACCCTACGAGCAGTACTTC.

V usage is TRBV11-2 and J usage is TRBJ1-3, with 10 bases aligning to TRBD1. Trimming at V came to 5 bases and at J to 6 bases, leaving 4 bases not matched to a gene. This CDR3 has 14 amino acids. Per germline, CDR1 SGHAT and CDR2 FQNNGV. The CDR3: CASSPTGGENTIYF. In nucleotides, the CDR3 is TGTGCCAGCAGCCCGACAGGGGGCGAAAACACCATATATTTT.

The chain recombines TRBV2 with TRBJ2-7; 10 nucleotides line up with TRBD2. V shed 6 bases, J shed 3 bases, and the junction held 11 bases outside the gene matches. CDR3 length: 16 amino acids. Germline lookup yields CDR1 SNHLY and CDR2 FYNNEI. The CDR3 reads CASRGQRGGRDYEQYF. CDR3 nucleotides: TGTGCCAGCAGGGGACAGCGGGGGGGCCGGGACTACGAGCAGTACTTC.

CDR3 coding DNA: TGTGCCAGCAGCCTCACCACAGGGGTGGCTAATGAAAAACTGTTTTTT. Encoded protein: CASSLTTGVANEKLFF. The V gene is TRBV7-9, the J gene TRBJ1-4, with 7 nucleotides matching TRBD1. Germline V gives CDR1 SEHNR, CDR2 FQNEAQ (reference sequence). The CDR3 spans 16 residues. With 5 bases clipped from V and 3 bases from J, the junction kept 9 bases outside the gene matches.

The chain recombines TRBV6-5 with TRBJ2-5; tentatively, D is TRBD1 (6 bases). CDR1 is MNHEY and CDR2 is SVGAGI in the germline V gene. V lost 7 bases, J lost 7 bases, and 10 bases lay in between. The CDR3 length is 11 residues. CDR3 nucleotides: TGTGCCAGCAATCTCAGGGGGACCCAGTACTTC. It translates to CASNLRGTQYF.

The chain carries TRBV3-1 (or the pseudogene TRBV3-2) and TRBJ2-2; TRBD2 might be the D (6 bases). CDR3 length: 15 amino acids. V shed 0 bases and J shed 4 bases, with 9 bases lying between them. Germline CDR1 and CDR2: LGHDT and YNNKEL (reference sequence). The CDR3 bases are TGTGCCAGCAGCCAAGATACGGGGGTCACCGGGGAGCTGTTTTTT. It yields the protein CASSQDTGVTGELFF.

The V gene is TRBV5-4, the J gene TRBJ2-2, with D perhaps matching TRBD2 (6 bases). V lost 1 base and J lost 3, with 16 bases in between. CDR1 is SGHNT and CDR2 is YYREEE in the germline V gene (reference sequence). The length of the CDR3 is 17 residues. For the CDR3, the DNA is TGTGCCAGCAGCTTGTTGGGCGGGGACCCATACACCGGGGAGCTGTTTTTT. Its protein product is CASSLLGGDPYTGELFF. The full variable domain, completed using reference TRBV5-4 and TRBJ2-2, is ETGVTQSPTHLIKTRGQQVTLRCSSQSGHNTVSWYQQALGQGPQFIFQYYREEENGRGNFPPRFSGLQFPNYSSELNVNALELDDSALYLCASSLLGGDPYTGELFFGEGSRLTVL.

The rearrangement uses TRBV15 and TRBJ1-1; tentatively, D is TRBD1 (6 bases). This CDR3 comprises 12 residues. Germline lookup yields CDR1 LNHNV and CDR2 YYDKDF (reference sequence). V was cut by 11 bases and J by 0 bases, with 10 bases left in between. The CDR3 bases are TGTGCCTCGGCAGGGGTGAACACTGAAGCTTTCTTT. As protein: CASAGVNTEAFF.

The rearrangement uses TRBV6-1 and TRBJ2-1; 13 bases are a match to TRBD2. V gave up 4 bases and J gave up 5 bases; unmatched junction bases: 5. The CDR3 extends over 16 amino acids. The germline CDR1 and CDR2 sequences are MNHNS and SASEGT. The CDR3 nucleotides read TGTGCCAGCAGTGTTCCGGGACTAGCGGGACACAATGAGCAGTTCTTC. Translation gives CASSVPGLAGHNEQFF.

This chain joins TRBV5-4 and TRBJ2-7; TRBD2 matches 7 bases. J lost 4 bases, V lost 0 bases, and 4 bases had no gene match. Germline CDR1 is SGHNT and CDR2 is YYREEE (reference sequence). The CDR3 loop spans 14 amino acids. CDR3 amino acids: CASSLGGGRYEQYF. In DNA, the CDR3 is TGTGCCAGCAGCTTGGGCGGGGGTAGATACGAGCAGTACTTC. The full variable domain, its missing parts supplied by reference TRBV5-4 and TRBJ2-7, is ETGVTQSPTHLIKTRGQQVTLRCSSQSGHNTVSWYQQALGQGPQFIFQYYREEENGRGNFPPRFSGLQFPNYSSELNVNALELDDSALYLCASSLGGGRYEQYFGPGTRLTVT.

This sequence joins TRBV20-1 and TRBJ1-3, with TRBD1 as a possible D gene (6 bases). Germline CDR1 and CDR2: DFQATT and SNEGSKA (reference sequence). The CDR3 runs to 16 residues. Deletions cut 3 bases from V and 0 bases from J, with 15 bases between. CDR3 in amino acids: CSASPAGASSGNTIYF. CDR3 nucleotides: TGCAGTGCTAGTCCAGCAGGGGCCAGCTCTGGAAACACCATATATTTT.

The rearrangement joins TRBV14 to TRBJ2-7; 7 nucleotides match TRBD1. The V gene's germline CDR1 is SGHDN and CDR2 FVKESK. V shed 0 bases, J shed 1 base, and the junction held 3 bases outside the gene matches. This CDR3 is built from 15 residues. CDR3 loop: CASSQESGGSYEQYF. DNA of the CDR3: TGTGCCAGCAGCCAAGAGTCAGGGGGTTCCTACGAGCAGTACTTC. Complete variable domain (other parts from reference TRBV14 and TRBJ2-7): EAGVTQFPSHSVIEKGQTVTLRCDPISGHDNLYWYRRVMGKEIKFLLHFVKESKQDESGMPNNRFLAERTGGTYSTLKVQPAELEDSGVYFCASSQESGGSYEQYFGPGTRLTVT.

This chain uses TRBV9 with TRBJ1-4; D is possibly TRBD1 (5 bases). This CDR3 is built from 17 residues. V lost 0 bases and J lost 8, with 20 bases in between. Germline CDR1 SGDLS, CDR2 YYNGEE. The CDR3 DNA reads as TGTGCCAGCAGCGTAGAAAGCTCGGTTTTAAAGGGGGAAAAACTGTTTTTT. Amino acids: CASSVESSVLKGEKLFF.

This clone was observed a handful of times. The V call is TRBV19, the J call TRBJ1-5; TRBD1 might be the D (5 bases). The germline V gene encodes CDR1 LNHDA and CDR2 SQIVND (reference sequence). This CDR3 spans 16 amino acids. V was pared by 5 bases and J by 2 bases, with 16 bases between. The CDR3 coding sequence is TGTGCCAGTAGTCTCCAAGGGACTTATGGCAATCAGCCCCAGCATTTT. This gives the protein CASSLQGTYGNQPQHF.

V is TRBV13 and J is TRBJ2-1, with 11 bases that match TRBD2. The CDR3 contains 16 residues. CDR1 and CDR2 (germline): PRHDT, FYEKMQ (reference sequence). Losses at the gene ends were 4 bases for V and 4 bases for J; bases not matched to a gene: 6. The CDR3 DNA reads TGTGCCAGCAGCTCGCCAACTAGCGGGGGATACAATGAGCAGTTCTTC. Translated: CASSSPTSGGYNEQFF.

V usage is TRBV27 and J usage is TRBJ1-1; unclear D gene. Germline loops: CDR1 MNHEY, CDR2 SMNVEV (reference sequence). The V gene lost 4 bases and the J gene lost 7 bases, with 13 bases spanning the gap. The CDR3 is made up of 13 amino acids. The chain's CDR3 is CASSYDFSGEAFF. The DNA for the CDR3 is TGTGCCAGCAGTTATGACTTCTCGGGTGAAGCTTTCTTT.

The chain links TRBV27 to TRBJ2-7; the match to TRBD1 covers 10 bases. V gave up 4 bases and J gave up 5 bases; unmatched junction bases: 2. There are 13 residues in the CDR3. Germline V gene data show CDR1 as MNHEY and CDR2 as SMNVEV (reference sequence). The CDR3 loop is CASSYDRGHEQYF. The DNA for the CDR3 is TGTGCCAGCAGTTACGACAGGGGGCACGAGCAGTACTTC.

The table lists this clone with a count of one. The V call is TRBV9, the J call TRBJ1-6; D perhaps matches TRBD1 (6 bases). The V end lost 2 bases, the J end lost 7 bases, and 16 bases lay between the germline ends. CDR1 is SGDLS and CDR2 is YYNGEE in the germline V gene. This CDR3 comprises 16 residues. The DNA of the CDR3 is TGTGCCAGCAGCGTCCTTCCAACAGGGCCCAATTCACCCCTCCACTTT. Amino acids: CASSVLPTGPNSPLHF.

In its sample, this clone was seen once. CDR3 in amino acids: CASRGTKTYEQYF. The DNA for the CDR3 is TGTGCCAGCAGAGGGACTAAGACCTACGAGCAGTACTTC. The chain combines TRBV2 with TRBJ2-7, with 7 bases identical to TRBD2. With 6 bases clipped from V and 2 bases from J, the junction kept 4 bases outside the gene matches. This CDR3 spans 13 amino acids. Germline loops: CDR1 SNHLY, CDR2 FYNNEI. The variable domain in full, completed from reference TRBV2 and TRBJ2-7, reads EPEVTQTPSHQVTQMGQEVILRCVPISNHLYFYWYRQILGQKVEFLVSFYNNEISEKSEIFDDQFSVERPDGSNFTLKIRSTKLEDSAMYFCASRGTKTYEQYFGPGTRLTVT.

This chain joins TRBV27 and TRBJ1-1; TRBD1 matches 12 bases. Germline CDR1 and CDR2: MNHEY and SMNVEV (reference sequence). The CDR3 covers 16 residues. V shed 10 bases, J shed 1 base, and the junction held 10 bases outside the gene matches. The CDR3, as DNA: TGTGCCACCCTGTCCCGGGACAGGGGGCGGAACACTGAAGCTTTCTTT. The encoded protein is CATLSRDRGRNTEAFF.